These 17 T cell receptor beta chains were sequenced from one sample in a study of blood T cell repertoires in COVID-19. The repertoire was sequenced with immunoSEQ multiplex PCR; TCRdb's copy has only in-frame clones and lacks some. The sample has around 250,000 clones, 85% to 90% seen once. Sequenced material: PBMCs or T cells enriched from blood (not recorded which). Source of these receptors: a woman aged 25 to 45 who had recovered from COVID-19.

This clone has only a few counts. The chain is built from TRBV4-2 and TRBJ2-1; D is possibly TRBD2 (6 bases). The CDR3 runs 13 residues. Germline V gene data show CDR1 as LGHNA and CDR2 as YNFKEQ. Deletions cut 8 bases from V and 4 bases from J, with 12 bases between. CDR3: CASRRERYNEQFF. The DNA for the CDR3 is TGTGCCAGCCGACGGGAGAGGTACAATGAGCAGTTCTTC.

V and J are TRBV7-2 and TRBJ1-2; D gene ambiguous. The germline CDR1 and CDR2 sequences are SGHTA and FQGNSA. The length of the CDR3 is 15 residues. The V gene lost 7 bases and the J gene lost 8 bases, with 23 bases spanning the gap. The CDR3 loop reads CASTPGPLFQRGYTF. In nucleotides, the CDR3 is TGTGCCAGCACCCCCGGACCCCTTTTCCAGCGGGGCTACACCTTC.

This clone was seen a single time. The genes are TRBV29-1 and TRBJ2-7; D is perhaps TRBD2 (6 bases). The CDR3 is 12 residues long. The V gene's germline CDR1 is SQVTM and CDR2 ANQGSEA. Deletions cut 5 bases from V and 3 bases from J, with 11 bases between. The CDR3 DNA reads TGCAGCGTTCAACTAGCAGACTACGAGCAGTACTTC. This encodes CSVQLADYEQYF.

CDR3: CASTLDTSNTEAFF. The CDR3 DNA reads TGTGCCAGCACCCTTGACACTTCGAACACTGAAGCTTTCTTT. The chain combines TRBV7-9 with TRBJ1-1; D not certain. In germline, CDR1 is SEHNR, CDR2 FQNEAQ (reference sequence). The CDR3 is 14 residues long. The V and J ends lost 7 bases and 1 base respectively, with 13 bases between them.

The chain couples TRBV18 to TRBJ1-1, with D perhaps TRBD1 (6 bases). The V gene's germline CDR1 is KGHSH and CDR2 LQKENI. V was clipped by 3 bases and J by 4 bases, with 24 bases between them. The CDR3 length is 18 residues. The CDR3 sequence is CASSPRFNLDGGLTEAFF. As DNA, the CDR3 is TGTGCCAGCTCACCTAGATTTAATTTGGACGGGGGGCTCACTGAAGCTTTCTTT.

The CDR3 protein is CASTLRGPGGEAFF. The DNA for the CDR3 is TGTGCCAGCACCCTTAGGGGCCCCGGGGGGGAAGCTTTCTTT. This chain joins TRBV28 and TRBJ1-1, with D possibly matching TRBD1 (5 bases). The CDR3 has 14 residues. V lost 7 bases, J lost 8 bases, and 20 bases lay in between. Germline lookup yields CDR1 MDHEN and CDR2 SYDVKM.

The J gene is TRBJ2-6, the V gene TRBV18; D unclear. Trimming removed 2 bases from V and 1 base from J, with 15 bases in between. Germline lookup yields CDR1 KGHSH and CDR2 LQKENI. This CDR3 spans 18 amino acids. CDR3 sequence (DNA): TGTGCCAGCTCACCAGCCGCCCAGGCGATATCTGGGGCCAACGTCCTGACTTTC. Encoded protein: CASSPAAQAISGANVLTF.

V usage is TRBV2 and J usage is TRBJ1-6; weak D call: TRBD1 (5 bases). Germline V CDR1 and CDR2: SNHLY, FYNNEI. The CDR3 sequence is 14 residues long. Trimming took 10 bases from V and 8 from J, leaving 18 bases between them. CDR3 in amino acids: CAIQGSSSHSPLHF. The CDR3 DNA reads as TGTGCCATCCAGGGTTCAAGTTCTCATTCACCCCTCCACTTT.

The chain couples TRBV5-1 to TRBJ2-3; TRBD2 matches 12 bases. CDR3 length: 16 amino acids. Germline CDR1 reads SGHRS; CDR2 reads YFSETQ. V was clipped by 4 bases and J by 1 base; unmatched bases: 4. The CDR3 sequence is CASSQGTSGRTDTQYF. CDR3 in DNA: TGCGCCAGCAGCCAGGGGACTAGCGGGCGCACAGATACGCAGTATTTT.

The V and J genes are TRBV28 and TRBJ1-2, with D unclear. Germline values: CDR1 MDHEN, CDR2 SYDVKM. The CDR3 is made up of 14 amino acids. The V end lost 2 bases, the J end lost 7 bases, and 14 bases lay between the germline ends. The CDR3 region has the DNA TGTGCCAGCAGTTTAGGCAGGAGGGTAGGTGGCTACACCTTC. Encoded protein: CASSLGRRVGGYTF.

The J gene is TRBJ2-2, the V gene TRBV28; no clear D gene. The V end was cut by 3 bases, the J end by 3 bases, with 5 bases between. The CDR3 length is 13 residues. Germline V gene lookup returns CDR1 MDHEN and CDR2 SYDVKM. The CDR3 sequence: CASSLEYTGELFF. In DNA, the CDR3 is TGTGCCAGCAGTTTGGAGTACACCGGGGAGCTGTTTTTT.

The V and J genes are TRBV7-9 and TRBJ1-2, with TRBD1 identical over 9 bases. There are 16 residues in the CDR3. The V gene's germline CDR1 is SEHNR and CDR2 FQNEAQ (reference sequence). V was clipped by 5 bases and J by 8 bases; unmatched bases: 15. The CDR3 here is CASSPRGQGVVGGYTF. The CDR3 DNA reads TGTGCCAGCAGCCCTCGGGGACAGGGTGTAGTAGGCGGCTACACCTTC.

This clone was detected once. The chain carries TRBV9 and TRBJ2-3; 11 positions agree with TRBD2. This CDR3 contains 16 residues. J lost 6 bases, V lost 3 bases, and 9 bases had no gene match. From germline, CDR1 is SGDLS and CDR2 YYNGEE. The CDR3 DNA sequence: TGTGCCAGCAGCGCGCTACTAGCGGGAGATGTGGATACGCAGTATTTT. The encoded protein is CASSALLAGDVDTQYF.

This chain connects TRBV28 to TRBJ1-4; 7 bases fit TRBD1. Trimming at V came to 11 bases and at J to 3 bases, leaving 9 bases not matched to a gene. The CDR3 runs 14 residues. Germline values: CDR1 MDHEN, CDR2 SYDVKM. In DNA form, the CDR3 reads TGTGCCTCGAAGGGGGCCGTGTCTAATGAAAAACTGTTTTTT. Translating it yields CASKGAVSNEKLFF.

This chain joins TRBV11-3 and TRBJ2-7; a weak D match, TRBD1 (5 bases). The V and J ends lost 2 bases and 3 bases respectively, with 14 bases between them. Germline V gene lookup returns CDR1 SGHNT and CDR2 YENEEA. The CDR3 sequence is 15 residues long. CDR3 region: CASSLSGQGYYEQYF. Here the CDR3 DNA reads TGTGCCAGCAGCTTAAGTGGTCAGGGATACTACGAGCAGTACTTC.

The chain combines TRBV6-2 or TRBV6-3 with TRBJ2-7; D not certain. The V end lost 0 bases, the J end lost 3 bases, and 9 bases lay between the germline ends. Germline V gives CDR1 MNHEY, CDR2 SVGEGT. The CDR3 consists of 14 residues. CDR3 nucleotide sequence: TGTGCCAGCAGTTACTCGCCTATGAGCTACGAGCAGTACTTC. The encoded protein is CASSYSPMSYEQYF.

The chain couples TRBV28 to TRBJ1-4, with no clear D. Germline assignment: CDR1 MDHEN and CDR2 SYDVKM. The CDR3 loop spans 16 amino acids. Trimming removed 4 bases from V and 0 bases from J, with 12 bases in between. CDR3 nucleotide sequence: TGTGCCAGCAGTTCCCCCCGAGGGACAACTAATGAAAAACTGTTTTTT. This gives the protein CASSSPRGTTNEKLFF.